A selection of T cell receptor beta chains follows, all from one sample in a study of regulatory T cells in long-lasting Graves disease. TCRdb recomputed calls from the multiplex PCR reads with MiXCR, one row per CDR3 protein. The repertoire includes 410,000 or so distinct CDR3 sequences, 15% of them detected once, and over 15% sits in the top ten. These data are also associated with another study on T cells in Graves' hyperthyroidism and ophthalmopathy.

Source: peripheral blood mononuclear cells (PBMCs), taken at new diagnosis, from a patient treated with antithyroid drugs. These receptors originate from a woman aged 25 to 39 with Graves disease. CDR3s include the opening cysteine and the closing phenylalanine or tryptophan. A D gene is named only where the DNA matches it firmly. Some rows have no size entry. The others give once, few or many, or a class for an expanded clone.

NA | TRBJ2-1 | TRBV18 | NA | TGTGCCAGCCCACCACCGCGGGACCGCCAACTTCGCTCCTACAATGAGCAGTTCTTC | CASPPPRDRQLRSYNEQFF
TRBD2 | TRBJ2-5 | TRBV3-1 | many | TGTGCCAGCACCCCGGGGCTAGCGGGAGTAAAGACCCAGTACTTC | CASTPGLAGVKTQYF
NA | TRBJ2-5 | TRBV29-1 | many | TGCAGCGTTGAGTTTTCGGAAACCCAGTACTTC | CSVEFSETQYF
NA | TRBJ2-5 | TRBV18 | many | TGTGCCAGCTCCCGTGATCCCGACCGAGAAGAGACCCAGTACTTC | CASSRDPDREETQYF
NA | TRBJ2-7 | TRBV20-1 | many | TGCAGTGCTAGAGGTACGGATCTCCCTCCCTGGGAGCAGTACTTC | CSARGTDLPPWEQYF
NA | TRBJ2-5 | TRBV9 | few | TGTGCCAGCAGCGTAGGGAGCGGCACGGGGGAGACCCAGTACTTC | CASSVGSGTGETQYF
TRBD2 | TRBJ2-1 | TRBV5-1 | NA | TGCGCCAGCAGCTTGAGTACGGGACTAGCGGGAGACAATGAGCAGTTCTTC | CASSLSTGLAGDNEQFF
NA | TRBJ2-7 | TRBV6-1 | many | TGTGCCAGCAGTGTTTCCGGGGAAGGGACCGAGCAGTACTTC | CASSVSGEGTEQYF
NA | TRBJ2-1 | TRBV19 | NA | TGTGCCAGTAAGGAGGTAGGAGGGAAATACAATGAGCAGTTCTTC | CASKEVGGKYNEQFF
NA | TRBJ1-2 | TRBV2 | many | TGTGCCAGCAGTGAACAAATGGCAGGGGATGGCTACACCTTC | CASSEQMAGDGYTF
NA | TRBJ2-7 | TRBV19 | many | TGTGCCAGTAGTATCGGACAGATCTCCTACGAGCAGTACTTC | CASSIGQISYEQYF
TRBD1 | TRBJ1-5 | TRBV5-5 | NA | TGTGCCAGCAACCCCGGACAGGACAATCAGCCCCAGCATTTT | CASNPGQDNQPQHF
NA | TRBJ2-7 | TRBV4-1 | many | TGCGCCAGCAGCCAAGCCGGCGGGGTTGGGTATGAGCAGTACTTC | CASSQAGGVGYEQYF
TRBD2 | TRBJ2-2 | TRBV20-1 | once | TGCAGTGCTTCCCGGACTAGCGGGAGGGCCAATGCCGGGGAGCTGTTTTTT | CSASRTSGRANAGELFF
NA | TRBJ2-5 | TRBV6-1 | NA | TGTGCCAGCAGTGAATCGCTCAGTATCCAGTACTTC | CASSESLSIQYF
NA | TRBJ1-1 | TRBV12-3/TRBV12-4 | NA | TGTGCCAGCAGTGCGGGTCGGACTGAAGCTTTCTTT | CASSAGRTEAFF
TRBD1 | TRBJ2-1 | TRBV12-3/TRBV12-4 | NA | TGTGCCAGCAGTTCCTTGCAGGGGGCCTACAATGAGCAGTTCTTC | CASSSLQGAYNEQFF
NA | TRBJ2-1 | TRBV4-1 | few | TGCGCCAGCAGCCAAGTCGGGACTACTTCGGGGGGCGATGAGCAGTTCTTC | CASSQVGTTSGGDEQFF
TRBD1 | TRBJ2-5 | TRBV18 | many | TGTGCCAGCTCACCATTAAGGACAGGCCAAGAGACCCAGTACTTC | CASSPLRTGQETQYF
NA | TRBJ2-7 | TRBV7-2 | many | TGTGCCAGCAGCTTATTTAGCGGTAGCTCCTACGAGCAGTACTTC | CASSLFSGSSYEQYF
TRBD1 | TRBJ1-1 | TRBV12-3/TRBV12-4 | few | TGTGCCACCAGGGGGCAGTTCAAGAGGAACACTGAAGCTTTCTTT | CATRGQFKRNTEAFF
TRBD2 | TRBJ2-7 | TRBV5-1 | NA | TGCGCCAGCAGCCTGGGACTAGCGGGAGTGGTCCCCTACGAGCAGTACTTC | CASSLGLAGVVPYEQYF
NA | TRBJ2-7 | TRBV29-1 | many | TGCAGCGTTCGTTCGGACTCCACCTACGAGCAGTACTTC | CSVRSDSTYEQYF
NA | TRBJ2-1 | TRBV3-1 | many | TGTGCCAGCAGCCCAGCACGGAGTTCCAATGAGCAGTTCTTC | CASSPARSSNEQFF
TRBD1 | TRBJ1-2 | TRBV20-1 | NA | TGCAGTGCAGTAGACAGGGGGTGGAACTATGGCTACACCTTC | CSAVDRGWNYGYTF
NA | TRBJ2-2 | TRBV5-1 | NA | TGCGCCAGCAGCTTGGGACATGGGGTCCTGGAGCTGTTTTTT | CASSLGHGVLELFF
NA | TRBJ1-4 | TRBV18 | many | TGTGCCAGCTCACCTTTTCGGTGGACCGCTGATGAAAAACTGTTTTTT | CASSPFRWTADEKLFF
TRBD1 | TRBJ2-3 | TRBV11-2 | NA | TGTGCCAGCAGCCGCCCCGGGCAGGGGGCAAGAAATACGCAGTATTTT | CASSRPGQGARNTQYF
TRBD1 | TRBJ1-3 | TRBV7-2 | NA | TGTGCCAGCAGCCCTAGACAGGGGTCTGGAAACACCATATATTTT | CASSPRQGSGNTIYF
NA | TRBJ1-5 | TRBV12-3/TRBV12-4 | many | TGTGCCAGCAGCCAACAGGCTCAGCCCCAGCATTTT | CASSQQAQPQHF
NA | TRBJ1-2 | TRBV5-1 | few | TGCGCCAGCAGCCCTGAGGAGGGGCAGTTAACCTTC | CASSPEEGQLTF
NA | TRBJ2-7 | TRBV6-1 | NA | TGTGCCAGCAGCCCTGTGAGTGACGAGCAGTACTTC | CASSPVSDEQYF
TRBD1 | TRBJ1-1 | TRBV6-1 | NA | TGTGCCAGCAGTCGGGACAGGCCGGGGACTGAAGCTTTCTTT | CASSRDRPGTEAFF
TRBD2 | TRBJ2-1 | TRBV11-2 | NA | TGTGCCAGCAGCTTTGGCACTAGCGGGGCCGAGCAGTTCTTC | CASSFGTSGAEQFF
NA | TRBJ1-1 | TRBV6-2/TRBV6-3 | many | TGTGCCAGCCCTCCCCCTGGACAGCTGAACACTGAAGCTTTCTTT | CASPPPGQLNTEAFF
NA | TRBJ2-7 | TRBV11-3 | many | TGTGCCAGCAGCCGAGGGGCGGGGGCTTCGTACGAGCAGTACTTC | CASSRGAGASYEQYF
NA | TRBJ2-7 | TRBV2 | NA | TGTGCCAGCAGCCAGTCAGTCCGTACCCTCTACGAGCAGTACTTC | CASSQSVRTLYEQYF
TRBD2 | TRBJ2-1 | TRBV10-3 | many | TGTGCCATCAGTGTCGGGACTAGCGGGGGAAATGAGCAGTTCTTC | CAISVGTSGGNEQFF
NA | TRBJ2-3 | TRBV14 | few | TGTGCCAGCAGCCAAGCTCTGACGGGATGGGGGGATACGCAGTATTTT | CASSQALTGWGDTQYF
NA | TRBJ2-7 | TRBV9 | NA | TGTGCCAGCAGCGTCGCTGGTTTCGACGAGCAGTACTTC | CASSVAGFDEQYF
TRBD1 | TRBJ1-1 | TRBV9 | few | TGTGCCAGCAGCCGACGCGGGGGGAGGGGGCCTAACACTGAAGCTTTCTTT | CASSRRGGRGPNTEAFF
NA | TRBJ1-1 | TRBV27 | many | TGTGCCAGCAGTTTAGGGATTCGCAACACTGAAGCTTTCTTT | CASSLGIRNTEAFF